This T cell receptor (beta chain) is drawn from a study of blood T cells in healthy people across ages. General study points: A strong correlation was found between TCR beta diversity and the percentage of naive T cells. Using unsorted PBMCs precluded a conclusive naive versus antigen-experienced comparison.

Investigators took approximately 9.4 milliliters of peripheral blood from every donor. It was with a sample-barcoded 5' primer and a J-beta primer mix that a second PCR of roughly 7 to 12 cycles was run. TCRdb redid the calling of the 5' RACE reads with MiXCR, one entry per CDR3 protein. This table holds 980,000 or so distinct CDR3 sequences, about 48% found once. This CDR3 has 14 amino acids. V was cut by 7 bases and J by 6 bases, with 16 bases left in between. Germline CDR1 and CDR2: SNHLY and FYNNEI. Concerning this clonotype: What it binds is unknown.

The V and J genes are TRBV2 and TRBJ2-1, with D maybe TRBD2 (5 bases). Source material: blood. The sequence derives from a man under 40 in good health. The CDR3 sequence: CASMRESGSNEQFF. In DNA form, the CDR3 reads TGTGCCAGCATGAGGGAATCGGGGTCCAATGAGCAGTTCTTC.